Listed here are 27 T cell receptor beta chains from one sample, sequenced in a study of graft-versus-host responses after intestinal transplantation. TCRdb's table, derived via immunoSEQ multiplex PCR, lists solely in-frame clones and lacks some. The sample lists approximately 68,000 clones, almost 90% occurring once. These receptors are not linked to any known antigen. The material sequenced was unstimulated CD8+ T cells sorted from spleen or lymph node cells, taken before transplant. The receptors here all came from a human donor who was the organ donor for an intestinal transplant.

This chain links TRBV27 with TRBJ1-2, with 7 bases lining up with TRBD1. After removal of 2 bases from V and 4 bases from J, the junction contained 10 bases not matched to a gene. The CDR3 loop spans 16 amino acids. Germline loops: CDR1 MNHEY, CDR2 SMNVEV (reference sequence). CDR3 DNA sequence: TGTGCCAGCAGTTTAGCCGGGACAGCCGGTTTCTATGGCTACACCTTC. This gives the protein CASSLAGTAGFYGYTF.

A single count supports this clone. The chain couples TRBV2 to TRBJ2-3; D is unclear. Germline values: CDR1 SNHLY, CDR2 FYNNEI. The CDR3 sequence is 12 residues long. V lost 8 bases to trimming and J lost 0 bases, with 6 bases between them. CDR3 nucleotides: TGTGCCAGCGGGCCCAGCACAGATACGCAGTATTTT. It specifies CASGPSTDTQYF. The variable domain in full, completed from reference TRBV2 and TRBJ2-3, reads EPEVTQTPSHQVTQMGQEVILRCVPISNHLYFYWYRQILGQKVEFLVSFYNNEISEKSEIFDDQFSVERPDGSNFTLKIRSTKLEDSAMYFCASGPSTDTQYFGPGTRLTVL.

J is TRBJ1-1 and V is TRBV6-5, with TRBD1 identical over 8 bases. The CDR3 runs to 14 residues. The germline V gene encodes CDR1 MNHEY and CDR2 SVGAGI. V trimming: 4 bases; J trimming: 6 bases; junction bases outside the gene matches: 7. CDR3 loop: CASSLAGGESEAFF. For the CDR3, the DNA is TGTGCCAGCAGTTTAGCAGGGGGCGAATCTGAAGCTTTCTTT.

The rearrangement uses TRBV27 and TRBJ1-2, with TRBD1 identical over 7 bases. From germline, CDR1 is MNHEY and CDR2 SMNVEV (reference sequence). V lost 4 bases and J lost 10; bases outside the gene matches: 15. The CDR3 runs 15 residues. CDR3 amino acids: CASSSPGTAERDYTF. The CDR3 bases are TGTGCCAGCAGTTCCCCGGGGACAGCAGAGAGGGACTACACCTTC.

In the case of this clone: The same CDR3 arises from other DNA sequences in this sample as well. DNA of the CDR3: TGTGCCAGCAGCGTAGATGGGACACTCCAAGAGACCCAGTACTTC. This sequence encodes CASSVDGTLQETQYF. The V call is TRBV9, the J call TRBJ2-5, with D perhaps matching TRBD1 (6 bases). This CDR3 spans 15 amino acids. V was trimmed by 0 bases and J by 1 base, leaving 10 bases between them. CDR1 and CDR2 from the germline V gene are SGDLS and YYNGEE.

The gene calls are TRBV4-1 and TRBJ2-7, with D perhaps TRBD1 (6 bases). The length of the CDR3 is 14 residues. Germline V CDR1 and CDR2: MGHRA, YSYEKL. V shed 0 bases and J shed 1 base, with 7 bases lying between them. Here the CDR3 DNA reads TGCGCCAGCAGCCAAGAACAGGGATCCTACGAGCAGTACGTC. Amino acids: CASSQEQGSYEQYV.

J is TRBJ1-1 and V is TRBV29-1; D not resolved. V was clipped by 8 bases and J by 4 bases, with 11 bases between them. CDR3 size: 11 residues. Germline CDR1 and CDR2: SQVTM and ANQGSEA. In DNA form, the CDR3 reads TGCAGCACTTGGAGGAGCACTGAAGCTTTCTTT. This translates into CSTWRSTEAFF. Full variable domain (remainder filled in from reference TRBV29-1 and TRBJ1-1): SAVISQKPSRDICQRGTSLTIQCQVDSQVTMMFWYRQQPGQSLTLIATANQGSEATYESGFVIDKFPISRPNLTFSTLTVSNMSPEDSSIYLCSTWRSTEAFFGQGTRLTVV.

The chain employs TRBV4-1 and TRBJ2-1, with D possibly TRBD2 on 6 matching bases. Between the trimmed V and J ends, which lost 3 bases and 4 bases, there was a span of 16 bases. Germline V CDR1 and CDR2: MGHRA, YSYEKL. The length of the CDR3 is 16 residues. The CDR3 sequence: CASSHGTGTYYNEQFF. The DNA of the CDR3 is TGCGCCAGCAGCCACGGTACCGGGACTTATTACAATGAGCAGTTCTTC.

This clone was found once. The chain employs TRBV28 and TRBJ2-7; 7 bases line up with TRBD1. The CDR3 spans 15 residues. V lost 1 base and J lost 5; bases outside the gene matches: 8. Germline values: CDR1 MDHEN, CDR2 SYDVKM. This CDR3 reads CASSLSATDRDEQYV. The CDR3 nucleotides read TGTGCCAGCAGTTTATCTGCCACCGACAGGGACGAGCAGTACGTC.

V usage is TRBV27 and J usage is TRBJ2-2; 9 bases are shared with TRBD1. This CDR3 has 14 amino acids. With 8 bases clipped from V and 5 bases from J, the junction kept 6 bases outside the gene matches. Germline lookup yields CDR1 MNHEY and CDR2 SMNVEV (reference sequence). The DNA of the CDR3 is TGTGCCAGCTCCGGGACAGGGTATACCGGGGAGCTGTTTTTT. This codes for CASSGTGYTGELFF.

The chain combines TRBV7-6 with TRBJ2-5; tentatively, D is TRBD1 (6 bases). The CDR3 extends over 14 amino acids. CDR1 is SGHVS and CDR2 is FNYEAQ in the germline V gene. Trimming took off 4 bases at V and 4 bases at J, with 13 bases between the two ends. The CDR3 sequence: CASSYGGRVETQYF. CDR3 bases: TGTGCCAGCAGCTATGGGGGCAGGGTAGAGACCCAGTACTTC.

The CDR3 sequence is CASSAGSMKNTIYF. Written as DNA, the CDR3 is TGTGCCAGCAGTGCGGGATCGATGAAGAACACCATATATTTT. The chain carries TRBV2 and TRBJ1-3; D is ambiguous. The germline gives CDR1 SNHLY, CDR2 FYNNEI. This CDR3 region has 14 residues. Trimming stripped 4 bases from V and 7 bases from J, with 14 bases between.

The chain employs TRBV29-1 and TRBJ1-5; possibly TRBD1 for D (6 bases). Germline lookup yields CDR1 SQVTM and CDR2 ANQGSEA. The length of the CDR3 is 14 residues. Trimming removed 4 bases from V and 0 bases from J, with 10 bases in between. The chain's CDR3 is CSVGGQNSNQPQHF. CDR3 in DNA: TGCAGCGTTGGTGGACAGAATAGCAATCAGCCCCAGCATTTT.

The V gene is TRBV11-2, the J gene TRBJ2-7; possible D gene TRBD1, 5 bases. Looked up from germline, CDR1 is SGHAT and CDR2 is FQNNGV. Trimming stripped 8 bases from V and 1 base from J, with 9 bases between. The CDR3 length is 12 residues. CDR3 sequence reads: CASGAGSYEQYV. CDR3 DNA sequence: TGTGCCAGCGGGGCAGGGTCCTACGAGCAGTACGTC.

The CDR3 coding sequence is TGTGCCAGCAGTGTATCTCAGGGGTTCACCGGGGAGCTGTTTTTT. This gives the protein CASSVSQGFTGELFF. The chain recombines TRBV6-5 with TRBJ2-2; possibly TRBD1 for D (6 bases). Germline lookup yields CDR1 MNHEY and CDR2 SVGAGI. The CDR3 contains 15 residues. Deletions cut 5 bases from V and 4 bases from J, with 14 bases between.

This clone has a single count. The rearrangement uses TRBV5-6 and TRBJ1-2, with D tentatively TRBD1 (5 bases). The CDR3 spans 13 residues. V was trimmed by 4 bases and J by 7 bases, leaving 14 bases between them. The germline gives CDR1 SGHDT, CDR2 YYEEEE. CDR3 protein: CASSETGLGGYTF. CDR3 DNA: TGTGCCAGCAGCGAAACAGGCTTGGGTGGCTACACCTTC.

The gene calls are TRBV7-9 and TRBJ1-2, with a possible D match to TRBD1 (6 bases). Germline CDR1 is SEHNR and CDR2 is FQNEAQ (reference sequence). V lost 6 bases to trimming and J lost 5 bases, with 16 bases between them. This CDR3 is built from 14 residues. Here the CDR3 DNA reads TGTGCCAGCAGTTCAGGGGAGGGGCCTTATGGCTACACCTTC. It specifies CASSSGEGPYGYTF.

The rearrangement links TRBV15 to TRBJ2-4; no clear D. Trimming left V 0 bases short and J 15 bases short, with 15 bases between. The CDR3 runs to 13 residues. Germline CDR1 LNHNV, CDR2 YYDKDF (reference sequence). The CDR3 loop reads CATSREIGPVPYF. DNA of the CDR3: TGTGCCACCAGCAGAGAAATTGGCCCTGTTCCGTACTTC.

This clone has a single count. This sequence joins TRBV9 and TRBJ1-2, with D unclear. V lost 0 bases and J 2 bases, leaving 14 bases between the germline ends. CDR1 is SGDLS, CDR2 YYNGEE, per germline. The CDR3 runs 16 residues. Here the CDR3 DNA reads TGTGCCAGCAGCGTAGATCAGGCAGGTTCCAACTATGGCTACACCTTC. Translation: CASSVDQAGSNYGYTF.

This clone was picked up one time. This sequence joins TRBV4-1 and TRBJ1-5; 11 bases match TRBD1. With V trimmed by 4 bases and J by 6 bases, 2 bases remained unmatched. Germline-derived CDR1 and CDR2 are MGHRA and YSYEKL. The length of the CDR3 is 14 residues. The CDR3 is CASSPDRGLQPQHF. CDR3 bases: TGCGCCAGCAGCCCGGACAGGGGGCTTCAGCCCCAGCATTTT.

The chain employs TRBV29-1 and TRBJ1-1; D call uncertain. The CDR3 covers 12 residues. CDR1 and CDR2 from the germline V gene are SQVTM and ANQGSEA. Deletions cut 5 bases from V and 3 bases from J, with 10 bases between. Here the CDR3 DNA reads TGCAGCGTTAACCCACTGTACACTGAAGCTTTCTTT. It specifies CSVNPLYTEAFF.

V usage is TRBV7-9 and J usage is TRBJ2-1; a weak D match, TRBD1 (5 bases). Germline CDR1 and CDR2: SEHNR and FQNEAQ (reference sequence). Trimming removed 1 base at V and 6 bases at J, with 13 bases between. The CDR3 is made up of 15 amino acids. CDR3 coding DNA: TGTGCCAGCAGCTTAGACCGGACAAGGGGCAATGAGCAGTTCTTC. It yields the protein CASSLDRTRGNEQFF.

V usage is TRBV4-1 and J usage is TRBJ2-1; 8 nucleotides agree with TRBD2. The germline V gene has CDR1 MGHRA and CDR2 YSYEKL. V was pared by 0 bases and J by 4 bases, with 11 bases of the junction left unmatched. The CDR3 runs 18 residues. CDR3 coding DNA: TGCGCCAGCAGCCAAGATCTGGGCGGGGGGCCGGCGTACAATGAGCAGTTCTTC. Amino acids: CASSQDLGGGPAYNEQFF.

This chain connects TRBV6-6 to TRBJ1-1; tentative D call: TRBD1 (5 bases). The CDR3 loop spans 15 amino acids. CDR1 is MNHNY, CDR2 SVGAGI, per germline (reference sequence). V lost 0 bases to trimming and J lost 1 base, with 9 bases between them. Here the CDR3 reads CASSYSKTGNTEAFF. Written as DNA, the CDR3 is TGTGCCAGCAGTTACTCGAAAACAGGGAACACTGAAGCTTTCTTT.

This sequence joins TRBV4-2 and TRBJ2-1; TRBD2 matches 9 bases. Germline V lookup: CDR1 LGHNA, CDR2 YNFKEQ. This CDR3 spans 17 amino acids. With 3 bases clipped from V and 4 bases from J, the junction kept 10 bases outside the gene matches. The CDR3 reads CASSQALGTSSYNEQFF. CDR3 DNA sequence: TGTGCCAGCAGCCAGGCCCTCGGGACTAGCTCTTACAATGAGCAGTTCTTC.

This chain connects TRBV28 to TRBJ1-5; D might be TRBD1 (5 bases). This CDR3 has 16 amino acids. The V end lost 6 bases, the J end lost 1 base, and 16 bases lay between the germline ends. Germline values: CDR1 MDHEN, CDR2 SYDVKM. The CDR3 sequence is CASSGHGGGSNQPQHF. For the CDR3, the DNA is TGTGCCAGCAGCGGTCATGGGGGGGGAAGCAATCAGCCCCAGCATTTT.

A single count supports this clone. The chain couples TRBV5-4 to TRBJ1-2; TRBD1 is a possible D gene (6 bases). Germline loops: CDR1 SGHNT, CDR2 YYREEE (reference sequence). With 5 bases removed from V and 2 bases from J, the gap between germline ends came to 16 bases. The CDR3 runs to 15 residues. The CDR3 sequence: CASRPGTSLNYGYTF. Here the CDR3 DNA reads TGTGCCAGCAGACCGGGGACATCCTTAAACTATGGCTACACCTTC.